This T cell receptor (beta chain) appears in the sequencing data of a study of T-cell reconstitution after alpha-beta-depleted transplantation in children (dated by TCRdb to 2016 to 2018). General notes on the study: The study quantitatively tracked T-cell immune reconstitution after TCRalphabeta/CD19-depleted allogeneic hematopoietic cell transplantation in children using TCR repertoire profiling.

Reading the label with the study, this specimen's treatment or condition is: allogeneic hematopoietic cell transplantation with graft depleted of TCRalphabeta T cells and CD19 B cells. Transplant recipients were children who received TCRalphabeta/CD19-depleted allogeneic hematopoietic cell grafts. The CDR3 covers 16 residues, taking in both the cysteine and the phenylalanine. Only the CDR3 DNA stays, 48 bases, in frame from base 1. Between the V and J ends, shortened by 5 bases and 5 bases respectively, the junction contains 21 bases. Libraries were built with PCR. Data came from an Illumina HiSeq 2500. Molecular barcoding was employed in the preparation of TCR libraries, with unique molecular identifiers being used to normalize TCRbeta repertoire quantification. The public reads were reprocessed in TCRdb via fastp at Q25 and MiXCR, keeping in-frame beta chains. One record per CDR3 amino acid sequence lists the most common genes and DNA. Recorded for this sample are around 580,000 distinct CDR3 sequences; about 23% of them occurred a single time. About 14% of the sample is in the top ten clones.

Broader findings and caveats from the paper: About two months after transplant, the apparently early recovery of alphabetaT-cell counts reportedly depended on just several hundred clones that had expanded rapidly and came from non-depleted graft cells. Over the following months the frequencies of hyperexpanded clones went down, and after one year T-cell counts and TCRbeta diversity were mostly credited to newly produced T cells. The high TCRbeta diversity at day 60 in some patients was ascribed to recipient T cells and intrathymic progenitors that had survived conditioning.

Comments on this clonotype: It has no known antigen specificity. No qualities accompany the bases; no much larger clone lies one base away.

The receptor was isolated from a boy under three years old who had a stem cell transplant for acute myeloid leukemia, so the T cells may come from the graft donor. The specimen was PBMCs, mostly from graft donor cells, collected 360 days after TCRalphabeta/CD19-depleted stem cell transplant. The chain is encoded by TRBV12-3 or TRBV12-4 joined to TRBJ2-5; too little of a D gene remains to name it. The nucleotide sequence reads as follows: TGTGCCAGCAGTCAGATCCTTGACCCGACGCAGGAGACCCAGTACTTC. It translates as CASSQILDPTQETQYF.